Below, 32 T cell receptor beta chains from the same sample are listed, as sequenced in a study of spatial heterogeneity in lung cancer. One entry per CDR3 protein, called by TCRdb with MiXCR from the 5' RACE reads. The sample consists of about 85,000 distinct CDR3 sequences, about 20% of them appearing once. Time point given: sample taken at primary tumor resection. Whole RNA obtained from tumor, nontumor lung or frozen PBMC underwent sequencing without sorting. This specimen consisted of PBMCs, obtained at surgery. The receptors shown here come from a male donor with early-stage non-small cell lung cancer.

The CDR3 protein is CASRSLGTDTQYF. Here the CDR3 DNA reads TGTGCCAGCCGGTCCTTAGGCACAGATACGCAGTATTTT. V gene TRBV27 combines with J gene TRBJ2-3; D not resolved. In germline, CDR1 is MNHEY, CDR2 SMNVEV (reference sequence). The CDR3 runs to 13 residues. V lost 8 bases and J 1 base, leaving 10 bases between the germline ends.

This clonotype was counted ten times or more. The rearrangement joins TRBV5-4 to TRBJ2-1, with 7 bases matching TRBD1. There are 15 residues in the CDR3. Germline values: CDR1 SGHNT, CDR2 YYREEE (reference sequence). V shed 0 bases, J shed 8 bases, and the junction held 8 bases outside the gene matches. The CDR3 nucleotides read TGTGCCAGCAGCTTGGGACAGGGCTTACTGGATGAGCAGTTCTTC. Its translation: CASSLGQGLLDEQFF.

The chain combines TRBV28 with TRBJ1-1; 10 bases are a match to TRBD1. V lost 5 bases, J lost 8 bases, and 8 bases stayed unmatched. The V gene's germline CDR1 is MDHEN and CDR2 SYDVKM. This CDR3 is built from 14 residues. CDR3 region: CASSPPDRGEEAFF. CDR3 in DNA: TGTGCCAGCAGTCCTCCGGACAGGGGGGAGGAAGCTTTCTTT.

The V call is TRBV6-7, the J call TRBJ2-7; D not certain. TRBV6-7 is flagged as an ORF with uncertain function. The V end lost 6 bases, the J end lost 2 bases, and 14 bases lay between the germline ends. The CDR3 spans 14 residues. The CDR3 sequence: CASRPTRNPYEQYF. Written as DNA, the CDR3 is TGTGCCAGCAGACCCACCCGAAATCCCTACGAGCAGTACTTC.

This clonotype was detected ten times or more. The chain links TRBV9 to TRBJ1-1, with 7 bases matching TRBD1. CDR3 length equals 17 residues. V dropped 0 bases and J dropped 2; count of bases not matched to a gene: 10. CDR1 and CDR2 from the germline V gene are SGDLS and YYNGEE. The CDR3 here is CASSVAARQGLNTEAFF. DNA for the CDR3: TGTGCCAGCAGCGTAGCGGCGAGACAGGGTTTAAACACTGAAGCTTTCTTT.

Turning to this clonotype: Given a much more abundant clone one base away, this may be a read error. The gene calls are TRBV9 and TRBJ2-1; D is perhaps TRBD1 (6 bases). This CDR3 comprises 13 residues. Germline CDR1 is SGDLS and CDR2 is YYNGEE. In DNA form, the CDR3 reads TGTACCAGCAGCCCTTGGACAGACAATGAGCAGTTCTTC. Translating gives CTSSPWTDNEQFF.

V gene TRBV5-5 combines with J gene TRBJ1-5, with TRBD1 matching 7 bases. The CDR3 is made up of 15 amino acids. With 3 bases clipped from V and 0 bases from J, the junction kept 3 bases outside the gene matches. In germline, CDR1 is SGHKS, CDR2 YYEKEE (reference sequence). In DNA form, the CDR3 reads TGTGCCAGCAGCTCCGGGACAGCTAGCAATCAGCCCCAGCATTTT. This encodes CASSSGTASNQPQHF.

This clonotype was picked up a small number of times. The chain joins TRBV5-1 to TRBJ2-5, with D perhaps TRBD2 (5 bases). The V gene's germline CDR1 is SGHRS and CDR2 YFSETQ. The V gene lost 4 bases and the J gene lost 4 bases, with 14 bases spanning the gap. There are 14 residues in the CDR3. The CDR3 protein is CASSATRTSETQYF. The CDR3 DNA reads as TGCGCCAGCAGCGCCACTAGAACCTCAGAGACCCAGTACTTC.

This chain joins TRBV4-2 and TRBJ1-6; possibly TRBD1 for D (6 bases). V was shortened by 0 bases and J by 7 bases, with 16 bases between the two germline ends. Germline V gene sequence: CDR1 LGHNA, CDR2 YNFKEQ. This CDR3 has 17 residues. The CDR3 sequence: CASSQDRPGVRNSPLHF. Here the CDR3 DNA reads TGTGCCAGCAGCCAAGATAGGCCAGGGGTTCGGAATTCACCCCTCCACTTT.

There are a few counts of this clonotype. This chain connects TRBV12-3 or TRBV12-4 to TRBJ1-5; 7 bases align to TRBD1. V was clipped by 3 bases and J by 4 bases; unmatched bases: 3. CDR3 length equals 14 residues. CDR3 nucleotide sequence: TGTGCCAGCAGTTTGGTGACAGGGAATCAGCCCCAGCATTTT. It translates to CASSLVTGNQPQHF.

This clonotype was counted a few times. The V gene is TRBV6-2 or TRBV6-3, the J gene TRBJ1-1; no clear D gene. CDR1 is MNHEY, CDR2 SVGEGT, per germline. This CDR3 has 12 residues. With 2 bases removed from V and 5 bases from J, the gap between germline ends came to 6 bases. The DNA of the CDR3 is TGTGCCAGCAGTTACGGAGGTACTGAAGCTTTCTTT. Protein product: CASSYGGTEAFF.

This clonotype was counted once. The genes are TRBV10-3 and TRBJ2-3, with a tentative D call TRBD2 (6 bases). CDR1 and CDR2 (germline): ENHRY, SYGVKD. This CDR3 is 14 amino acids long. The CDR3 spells CVLAAGASTDTQYF. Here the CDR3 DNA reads TGTGTCCTCGCAGCGGGCGCTAGCACAGATACGCAGTATTTT.

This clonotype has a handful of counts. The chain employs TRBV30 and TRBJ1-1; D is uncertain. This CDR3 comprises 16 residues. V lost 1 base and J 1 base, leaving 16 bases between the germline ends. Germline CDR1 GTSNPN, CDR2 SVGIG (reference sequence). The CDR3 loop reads CAWSGLVRPPNTEAFF. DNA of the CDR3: TGTGCCTGGAGTGGGCTAGTCCGGCCCCCGAACACTGAAGCTTTCTTT.

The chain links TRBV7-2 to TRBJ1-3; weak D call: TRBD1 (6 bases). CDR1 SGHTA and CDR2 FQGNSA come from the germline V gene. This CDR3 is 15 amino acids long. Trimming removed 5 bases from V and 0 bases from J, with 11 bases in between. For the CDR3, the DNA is TGTGCCAGCAGCACCCAGACAGGCTCTGGAAACACCATATATTTT. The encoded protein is CASSTQTGSGNTIYF.

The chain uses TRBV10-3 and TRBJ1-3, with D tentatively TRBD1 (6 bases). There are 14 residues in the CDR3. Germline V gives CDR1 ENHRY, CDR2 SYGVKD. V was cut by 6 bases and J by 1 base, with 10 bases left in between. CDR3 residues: CAIRQTGSGNTIYF. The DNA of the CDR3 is TGTGCCATCAGGCAGACAGGATCTGGAAACACCATATATTTT.

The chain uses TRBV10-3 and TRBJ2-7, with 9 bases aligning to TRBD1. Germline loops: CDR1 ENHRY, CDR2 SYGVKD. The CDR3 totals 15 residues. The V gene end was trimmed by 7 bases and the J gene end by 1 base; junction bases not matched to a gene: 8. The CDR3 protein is CAINDPGQGSYEQYF. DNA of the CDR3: TGTGCCATCAATGATCCGGGACAGGGATCCTACGAGCAGTACTTC.

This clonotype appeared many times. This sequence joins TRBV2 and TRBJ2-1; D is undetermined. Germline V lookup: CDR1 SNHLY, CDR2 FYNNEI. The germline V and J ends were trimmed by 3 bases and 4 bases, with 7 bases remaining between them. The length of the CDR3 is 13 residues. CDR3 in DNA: TGTGCCAGCAGTGATTGGGGTTACAATGAGCAGTTCTTC. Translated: CASSDWGYNEQFF.

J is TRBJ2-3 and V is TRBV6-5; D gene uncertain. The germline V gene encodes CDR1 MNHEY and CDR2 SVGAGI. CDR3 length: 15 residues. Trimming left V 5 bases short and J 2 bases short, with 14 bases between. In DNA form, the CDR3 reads TGTGCCAGCAGTCCCCGGCTGCCTCTCACAGATACGCAGTATTTT. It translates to CASSPRLPLTDTQYF.

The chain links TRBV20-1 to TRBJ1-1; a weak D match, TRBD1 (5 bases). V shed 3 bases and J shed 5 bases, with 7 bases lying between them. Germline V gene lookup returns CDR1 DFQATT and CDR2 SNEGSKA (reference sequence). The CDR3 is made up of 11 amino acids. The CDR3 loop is CSASRVTEAFF. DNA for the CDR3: TGCAGTGCTAGCAGGGTGACTGAAGCTTTCTTT.

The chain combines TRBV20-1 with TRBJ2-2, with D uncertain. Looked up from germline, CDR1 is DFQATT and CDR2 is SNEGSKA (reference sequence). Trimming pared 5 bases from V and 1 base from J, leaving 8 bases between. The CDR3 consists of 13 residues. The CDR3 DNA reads TGCAGTGCTGAAACTATGAACACCGGGGAGCTGTTTTTT. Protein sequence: CSAETMNTGELFF.

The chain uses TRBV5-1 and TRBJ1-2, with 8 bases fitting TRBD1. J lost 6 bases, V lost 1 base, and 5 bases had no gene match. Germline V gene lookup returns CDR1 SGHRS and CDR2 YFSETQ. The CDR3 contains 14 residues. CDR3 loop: CASSLQTGEDGYTF. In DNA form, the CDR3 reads TGCGCCAGCAGCTTGCAGACAGGGGAGGATGGCTACACCTTC. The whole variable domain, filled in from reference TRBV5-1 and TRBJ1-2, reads KAGVTQTPRYLIKTRGQQVTLSCSPISGHRSVSWYQQTPGQGLQFLFEYFSETQRNKGNFPGRFSGRQFSNSRSEMNVSTLELGDSALYLCASSLQTGEDGYTFGSGTRLTVV.

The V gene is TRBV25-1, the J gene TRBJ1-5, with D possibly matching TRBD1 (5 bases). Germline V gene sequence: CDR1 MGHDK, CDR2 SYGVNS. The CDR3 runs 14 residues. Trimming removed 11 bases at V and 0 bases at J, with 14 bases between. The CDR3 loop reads CADRNASSNQPQHF. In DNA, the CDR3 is TGTGCCGACAGAAACGCAAGTAGCAATCAGCCCCAGCATTTT. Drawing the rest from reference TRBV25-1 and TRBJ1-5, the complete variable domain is EADIYQTPRYLVIGTGKKITLECSQTMGHDKMYWYQQDPGMELHLIHYSYGVNSTEKGDLSSESTVSRIRTEHFPLTLESARPSHTSQYLCADRNASSNQPQHFGDGTRLSIL.

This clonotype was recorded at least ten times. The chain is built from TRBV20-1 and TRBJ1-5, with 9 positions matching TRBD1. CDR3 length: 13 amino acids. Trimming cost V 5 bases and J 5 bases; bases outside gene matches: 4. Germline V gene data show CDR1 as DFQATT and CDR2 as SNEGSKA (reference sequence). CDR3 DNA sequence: TGCAGTGCTCAGAGGGACAGGGATCAGCCCCAGCATTTT. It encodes CSAQRDRDQPQHF.

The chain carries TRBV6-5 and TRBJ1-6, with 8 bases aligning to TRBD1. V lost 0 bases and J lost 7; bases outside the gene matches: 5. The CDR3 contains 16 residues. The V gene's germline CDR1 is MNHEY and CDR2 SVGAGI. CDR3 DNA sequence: TGTGCCAGCAGTTACTCCCGGACAGGGTTAAATTCACCCCTCCACTTT. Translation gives CASSYSRTGLNSPLHF.

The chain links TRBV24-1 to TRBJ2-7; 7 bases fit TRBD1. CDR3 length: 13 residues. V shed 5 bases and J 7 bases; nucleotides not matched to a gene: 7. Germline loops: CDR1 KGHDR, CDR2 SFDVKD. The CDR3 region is CATSGTGPGEQYF. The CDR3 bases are TGTGCCACCAGTGGGACAGGTCCAGGGGAGCAGTACTTC.

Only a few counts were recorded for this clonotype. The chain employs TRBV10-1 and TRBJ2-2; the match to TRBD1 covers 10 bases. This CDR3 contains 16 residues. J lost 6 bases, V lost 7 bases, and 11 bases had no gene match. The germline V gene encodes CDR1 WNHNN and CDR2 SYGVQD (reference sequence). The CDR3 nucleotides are TGCGCCAGCAACATCTCCGGGACAGGGGACGCCGGGGAGCTGTTTTTT. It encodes CASNISGTGDAGELFF.

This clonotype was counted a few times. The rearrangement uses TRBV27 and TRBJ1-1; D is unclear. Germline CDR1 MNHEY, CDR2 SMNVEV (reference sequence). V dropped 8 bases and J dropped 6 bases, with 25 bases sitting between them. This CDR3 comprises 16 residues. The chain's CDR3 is CASAGPGSRFVAEAFF. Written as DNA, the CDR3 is TGTGCCAGCGCTGGACCGGGGTCAAGATTCGTGGCTGAAGCTTTCTTT.

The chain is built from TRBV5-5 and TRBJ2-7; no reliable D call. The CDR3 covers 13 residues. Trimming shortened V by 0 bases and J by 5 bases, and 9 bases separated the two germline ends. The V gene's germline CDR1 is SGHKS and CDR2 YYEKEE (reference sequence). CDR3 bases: TGTGCCAGCAGCTTGGGACCTCAGGACGAGCAGTACTTC. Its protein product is CASSLGPQDEQYF.

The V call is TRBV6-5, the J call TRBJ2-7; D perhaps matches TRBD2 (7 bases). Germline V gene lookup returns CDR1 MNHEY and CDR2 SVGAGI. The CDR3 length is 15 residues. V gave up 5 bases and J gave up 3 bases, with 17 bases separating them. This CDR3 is CASSEGGPSVYEQYF. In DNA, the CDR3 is TGTGCCAGCAGTGAGGGGGGGCCCTCTGTCTACGAGCAGTACTTC.

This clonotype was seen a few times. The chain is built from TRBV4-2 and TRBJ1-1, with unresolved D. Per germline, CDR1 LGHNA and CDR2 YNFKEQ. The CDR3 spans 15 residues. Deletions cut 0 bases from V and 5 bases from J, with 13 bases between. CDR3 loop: CASSQDWAKWTEAFF. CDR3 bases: TGTGCCAGCAGCCAAGATTGGGCAAAGTGGACTGAAGCTTTCTTT.

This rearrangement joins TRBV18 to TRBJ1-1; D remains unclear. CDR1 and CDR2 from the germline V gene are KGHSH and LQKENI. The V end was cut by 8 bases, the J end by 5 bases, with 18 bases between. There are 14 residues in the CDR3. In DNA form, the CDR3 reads TGTGCCAGCAGGTCCTCAGTTGGGGAGACTGAAGCTTTCTTT. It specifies CASRSSVGETEAFF.

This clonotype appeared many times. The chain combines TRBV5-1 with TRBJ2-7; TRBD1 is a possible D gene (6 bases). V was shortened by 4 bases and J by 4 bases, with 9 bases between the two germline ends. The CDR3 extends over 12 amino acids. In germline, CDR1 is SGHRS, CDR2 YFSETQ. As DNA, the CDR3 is TGCGCCAGCAGCGAACAGGGTTACGAGCAGTACTTC. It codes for CASSEQGYEQYF.